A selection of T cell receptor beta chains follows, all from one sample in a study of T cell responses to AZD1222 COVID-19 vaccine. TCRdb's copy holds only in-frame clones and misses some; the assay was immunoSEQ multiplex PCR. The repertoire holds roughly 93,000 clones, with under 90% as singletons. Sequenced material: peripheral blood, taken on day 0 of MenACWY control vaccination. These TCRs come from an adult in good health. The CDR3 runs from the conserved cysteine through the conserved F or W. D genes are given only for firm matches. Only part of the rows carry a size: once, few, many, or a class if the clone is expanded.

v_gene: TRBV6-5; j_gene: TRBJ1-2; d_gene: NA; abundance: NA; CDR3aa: CASSYSASNYGYTF; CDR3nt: TGTGCCAGCAGTTACTCGGCTTCTAACTATGGCTACACCTTC
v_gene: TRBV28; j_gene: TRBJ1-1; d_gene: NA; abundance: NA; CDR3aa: CASTIYAGVVNTEAFF; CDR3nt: TGTGCCAGCACCATTTATGCTGGGGTGGTGAACACTGAAGCTTTCTTT
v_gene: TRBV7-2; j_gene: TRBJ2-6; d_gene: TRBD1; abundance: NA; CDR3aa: CASRGQRISGANVLTF; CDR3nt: TGTGCCAGCAGGGGACAGCGAATCTCTGGGGCCAACGTCCTGACTTTC
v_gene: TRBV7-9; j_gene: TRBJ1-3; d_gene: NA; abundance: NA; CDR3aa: CASSLDAGVGNTIYF; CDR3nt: TGTGCCAGCAGCTTAGATGCAGGGGTCGGAAACACCATATATTTT
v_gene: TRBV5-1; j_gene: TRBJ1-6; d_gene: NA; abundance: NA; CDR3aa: CASSLGQTGETPLHF; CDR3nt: TGCGCCAGCAGCTTGGGACAGACAGGAGAGACACCCCTCCACTTT
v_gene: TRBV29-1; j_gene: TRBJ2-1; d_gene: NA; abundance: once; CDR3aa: CSVEDPEGRSYNEQFF; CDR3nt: TGCAGCGTTGAAGATCCGGAGGGGCGGAGTTACAATGAGCAGTTCTTC
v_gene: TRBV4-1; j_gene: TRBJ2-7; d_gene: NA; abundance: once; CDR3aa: CASTGIFDEQYF; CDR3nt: TGCGCCAGCACAGGGATTTTCGACGAGCAGTACTTC
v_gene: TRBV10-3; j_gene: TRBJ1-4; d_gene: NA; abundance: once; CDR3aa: CATHRDRNEKLFF; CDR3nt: TGTGCCACCCACCGGGACCGCAATGAAAAACTGTTTTTT
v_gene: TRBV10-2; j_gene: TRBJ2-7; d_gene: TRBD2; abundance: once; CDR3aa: CASTLAGISYEQYF; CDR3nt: TGCGCCAGCACTCTAGCGGGGATATCCTACGAGCAGTACTTC
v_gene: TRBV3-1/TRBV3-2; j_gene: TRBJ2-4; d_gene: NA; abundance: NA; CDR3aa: CASSQEGGAKNIQYF; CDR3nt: TGTGCCAGCAGCCAAGAGGGTGGGGCCAAAAACATTCAGTACTTC
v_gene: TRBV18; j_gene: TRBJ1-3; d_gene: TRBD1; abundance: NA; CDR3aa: CASSPSTGPGNTIYF; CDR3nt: TGTGCCAGCTCACCCTCGACAGGGCCTGGAAACACCATATATTTT
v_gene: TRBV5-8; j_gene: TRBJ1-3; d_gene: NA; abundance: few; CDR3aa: CASSIPRREGNTIYF; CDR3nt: TGTGCCAGCAGCATACCACGGCGGGAGGGAAACACCATATATTTT
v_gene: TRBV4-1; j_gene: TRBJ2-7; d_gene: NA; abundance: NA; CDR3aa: CASSLLQVGIGQPTYEQYF; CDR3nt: TGCGCCAGCAGCCTACTTCAAGTAGGTATAGGACAGCCTACCTACGAGCAGTACTTC
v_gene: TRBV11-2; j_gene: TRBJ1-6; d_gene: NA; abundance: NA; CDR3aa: CASSLQAGSSPLHF; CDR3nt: TGTGCCAGCAGCTTACAGGCAGGGTCTTCACCCCTCCACTTT
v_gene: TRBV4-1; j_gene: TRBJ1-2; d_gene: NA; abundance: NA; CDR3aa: CASSPHRDPNYGYTF; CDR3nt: TGCGCCAGCAGCCCCCACAGGGACCCTAACTATGGCTACACCTTC
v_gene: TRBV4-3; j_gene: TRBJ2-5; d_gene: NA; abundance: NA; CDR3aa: CASSQGERETQYF; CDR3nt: TGCGCCAGCAGCCAAGGGGAGAGAGAGACCCAGTACTTC
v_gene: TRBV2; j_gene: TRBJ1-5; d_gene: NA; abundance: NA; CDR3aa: CASSEGRVSLNSNQPQHF; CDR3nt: TGTGCCAGCAGTGAAGGCAGGGTTTCCCTCAATAGCAATCAGCCCCAGCATTTT
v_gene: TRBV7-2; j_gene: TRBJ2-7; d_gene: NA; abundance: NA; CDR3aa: CASSSPPDPSVDEQYF; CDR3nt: TGTGCCAGCAGCTCGCCCCCGGACCCCTCAGTGGACGAGCAGTACTTC
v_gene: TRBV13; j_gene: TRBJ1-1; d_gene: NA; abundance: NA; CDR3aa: CASSQGTANTEAFF; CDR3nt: TGTGCCAGCAGCCAAGGGACGGCTAACACTGAAGCTTTCTTT
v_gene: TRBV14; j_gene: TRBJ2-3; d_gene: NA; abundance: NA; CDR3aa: CASSQDLGYPGADTQYF; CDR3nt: TGTGCCAGCAGCCAAGATTTGGGCTACCCCGGGGCAGATACGCAGTATTTT
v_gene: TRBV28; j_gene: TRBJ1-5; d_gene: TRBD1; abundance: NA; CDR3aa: CASRTTGGAQPQHF; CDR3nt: TGTGCCAGCAGGACGACAGGGGGTGCACAGCCCCAGCATTTT
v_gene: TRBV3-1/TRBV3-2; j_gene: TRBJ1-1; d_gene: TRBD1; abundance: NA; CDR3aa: CASSQGYRGTEAFF; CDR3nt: TGTGCCAGCAGCCAAGGGTACAGGGGAACTGAAGCTTTCTTT
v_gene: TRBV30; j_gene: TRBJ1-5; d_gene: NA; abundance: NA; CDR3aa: CAWSVDRNQPQHF; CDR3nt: TGTGCCTGGAGTGTAGACCGAAATCAGCCCCAGCATTTT
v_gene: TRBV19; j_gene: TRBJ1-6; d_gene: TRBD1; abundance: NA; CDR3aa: CASSTAGGPSPLHF; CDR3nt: TGTGCCAGTAGTACGGCAGGGGGCCCTTCCCCCCTCCACTTT
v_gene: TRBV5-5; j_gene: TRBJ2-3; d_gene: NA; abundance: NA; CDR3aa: CASRPRGTDTQYF; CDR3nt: TGTGCCAGCAGACCAAGGGGGACAGATACGCAGTATTTT
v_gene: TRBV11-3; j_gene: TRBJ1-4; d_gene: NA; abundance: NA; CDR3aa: CASSLVFGGVGEKLFF; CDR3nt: TGTGCCAGCAGCTTAGTGTTCGGGGGAGTCGGGGAAAAACTGTTTTTT
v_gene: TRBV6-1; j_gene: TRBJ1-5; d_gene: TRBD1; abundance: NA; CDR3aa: CASSEQGGDQPQHF; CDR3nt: TGTGCCAGCAGTGAACAGGGGGGGGATCAGCCCCAGCATTTT
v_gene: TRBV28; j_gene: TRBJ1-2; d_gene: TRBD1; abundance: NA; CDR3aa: CASTGTGYYGYTF; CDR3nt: TGTGCCAGCACCGGGACAGGGTACTATGGCTACACCTTC
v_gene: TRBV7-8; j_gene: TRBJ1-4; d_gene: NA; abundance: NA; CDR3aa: CASSFSNSEKLFF; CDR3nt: TGTGCCAGCAGCTTTTCGAATAGCGAAAAACTGTTTTTT
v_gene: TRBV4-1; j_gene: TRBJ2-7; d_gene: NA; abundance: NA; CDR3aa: CASSQDHQVPYEQYF; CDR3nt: TGCGCCAGCAGCCAAGATCATCAGGTCCCCTACGAGCAGTACTTC
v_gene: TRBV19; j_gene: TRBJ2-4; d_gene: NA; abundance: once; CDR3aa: CASSTQGAKNIQYF; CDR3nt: TGTGCCAGTAGTACTCAGGGGGCCAAAAACATTCAGTACTTC
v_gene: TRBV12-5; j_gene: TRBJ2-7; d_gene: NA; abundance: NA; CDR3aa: CASGQSYEQYF; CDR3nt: TGTGCTAGTGGCCAAAGTTACGAGCAGTACTTC
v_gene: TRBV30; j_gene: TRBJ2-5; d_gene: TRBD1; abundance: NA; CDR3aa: CALKGGVTQYF; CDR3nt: TGTGCCCTTAAAGGGGGCGTGACCCAGTACTTC
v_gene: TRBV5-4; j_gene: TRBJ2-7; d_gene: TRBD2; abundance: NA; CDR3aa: CASSLRSGGALEQYF; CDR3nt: TGTGCCAGCAGCTTGAGGAGCGGGGGGGCTCTAGAGCAGTACTTC
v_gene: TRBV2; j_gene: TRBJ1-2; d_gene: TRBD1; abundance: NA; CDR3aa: CASSRTGRYGYTF; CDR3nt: TGTGCCAGCAGTCGGACAGGGCGCTATGGCTACACCTTC
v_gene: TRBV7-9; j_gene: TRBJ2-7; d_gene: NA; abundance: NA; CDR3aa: CASSLDRSYEQYF; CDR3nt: TGTGCCAGCAGCTTAGACCGCTCCTACGAGCAGTACTTC
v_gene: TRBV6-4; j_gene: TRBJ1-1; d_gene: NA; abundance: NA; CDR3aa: CASSDGDGATEAFF; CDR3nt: TGTGCCAGCAGTGATGGGGACGGGGCCACTGAAGCTTTCTTT
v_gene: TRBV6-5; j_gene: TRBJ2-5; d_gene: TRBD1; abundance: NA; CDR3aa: CASSYSRTGGRETQYF; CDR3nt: TGTGCCAGCAGTTACTCGCGGACAGGGGGTAGAGAGACCCAGTACTTC
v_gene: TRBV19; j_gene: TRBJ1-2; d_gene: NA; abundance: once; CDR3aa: CASSRDNYGYTF; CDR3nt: TGTGCCAGTAGTAGGGACAACTATGGCTACACCTTC
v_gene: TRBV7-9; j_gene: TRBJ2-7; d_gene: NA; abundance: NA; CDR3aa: CASSPGGEQYF; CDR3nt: TGTGCCAGCAGCCCCGGGGGCGAGCAGTACTTC
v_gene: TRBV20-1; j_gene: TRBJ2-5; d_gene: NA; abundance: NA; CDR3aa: CSASDVALSPETQYF; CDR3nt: TGCAGTGCTAGTGACGTGGCACTTTCCCCAGAGACCCAGTACTTC
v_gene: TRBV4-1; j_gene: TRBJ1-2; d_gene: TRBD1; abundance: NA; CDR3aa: CASSQEQGNYGYTF; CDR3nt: TGCGCCAGCAGCCAAGAACAGGGGAACTATGGCTACACCTTC
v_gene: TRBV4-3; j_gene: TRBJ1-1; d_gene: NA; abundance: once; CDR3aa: CASSQGQIGMNTEAFF; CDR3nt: TGCGCCAGCAGCCAAGGACAGATTGGCATGAACACTGAAGCTTTCTTT
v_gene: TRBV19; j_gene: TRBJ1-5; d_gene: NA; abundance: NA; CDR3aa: CASSLRVGNQPQHF; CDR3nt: TGTGCCAGTAGTCTCAGGGTGGGCAATCAGCCCCAGCATTTT
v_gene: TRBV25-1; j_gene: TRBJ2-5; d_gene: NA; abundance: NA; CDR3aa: CASSERGHQETQYF; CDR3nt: TGTGCCAGCAGTGAACGGGGCCACCAAGAGACCCAGTACTTC